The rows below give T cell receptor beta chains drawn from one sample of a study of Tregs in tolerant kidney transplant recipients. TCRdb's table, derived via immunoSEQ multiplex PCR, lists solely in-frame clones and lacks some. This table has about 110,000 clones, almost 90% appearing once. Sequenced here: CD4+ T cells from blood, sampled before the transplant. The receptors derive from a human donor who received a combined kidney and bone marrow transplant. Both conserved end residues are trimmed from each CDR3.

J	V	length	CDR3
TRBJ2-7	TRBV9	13	ASSVAYGGGYEQY
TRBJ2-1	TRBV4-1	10	ASSQVSGEQF
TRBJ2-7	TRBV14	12	ASSRGTGFYEQY
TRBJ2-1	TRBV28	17	ASSLSGGRAPRVTDEQF
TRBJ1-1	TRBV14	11	ASSPHMNTEAF
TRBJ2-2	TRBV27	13	ASSLSSGNTGELF
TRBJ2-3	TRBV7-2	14	ASSLVVPAGPDTQY
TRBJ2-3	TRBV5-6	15	ASSRFQTSGTTDTQY
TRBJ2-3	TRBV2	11	ASRRSYTDTQY
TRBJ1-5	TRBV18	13	ASSANPPGNQPQH
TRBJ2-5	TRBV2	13	ASSADRQGLETQY
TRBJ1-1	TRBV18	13	ASSQSQGVNTEAF
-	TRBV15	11	ATSSTQGTEQY
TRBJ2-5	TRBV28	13	ASSSGSNHKETQY
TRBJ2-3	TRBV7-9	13	ASSLGQGRTDTQY
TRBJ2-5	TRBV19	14	ASSSQGGSTGETQY
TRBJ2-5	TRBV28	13	ASSSGQGGWETQY
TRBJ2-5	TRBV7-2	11	ASSPVVSETQY
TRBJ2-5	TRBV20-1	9	SARNRETQY
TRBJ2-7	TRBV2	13	ASRDTGGGSYEQY
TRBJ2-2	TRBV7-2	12	ASSPGTGGRELF
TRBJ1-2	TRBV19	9	ASDSYYGYT
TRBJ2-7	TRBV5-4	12	ASSLQRESYEQY
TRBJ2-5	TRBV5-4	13	ASSLGGVARETQY
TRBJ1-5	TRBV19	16	ASSIIPPAGAFTQPQH
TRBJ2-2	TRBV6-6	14	ASSYSGRAQTGELF
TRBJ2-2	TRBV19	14	ASSSQTSGLDGELF
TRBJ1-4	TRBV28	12	ASSHPQGGKKLF
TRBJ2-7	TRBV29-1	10	SVETGTYEQY
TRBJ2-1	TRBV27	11	ASSALWGPIQF
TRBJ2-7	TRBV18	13	ASSPEGTGAYEQY
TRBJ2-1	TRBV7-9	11	AVSSGRDNEQF
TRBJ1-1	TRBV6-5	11	ASSTAGTGGAF
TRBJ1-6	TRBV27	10	ASRGGNSPLH
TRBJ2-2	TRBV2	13	ASSLGAGNTGELF
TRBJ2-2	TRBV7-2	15	ASSLGFAGGNTGELF
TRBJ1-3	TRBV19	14	ASSIRDRGNRNTIY
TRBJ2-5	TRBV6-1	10	ASSEGRETQY
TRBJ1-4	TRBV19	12	ASSIGVTNEKLF
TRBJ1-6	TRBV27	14	ASSQDRGSYNSPLH
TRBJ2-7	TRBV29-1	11	SVRISGRGEQY
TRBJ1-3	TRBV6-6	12	ASTELSSGNTIY
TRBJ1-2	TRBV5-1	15	ASSSARGVTANYGYT
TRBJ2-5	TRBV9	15	ASSASSRPALQETQY
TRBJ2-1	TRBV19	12	ASSRGVLLNEQF
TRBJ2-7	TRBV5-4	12	ASSSAGVGYEQY
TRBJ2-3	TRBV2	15	ASRRSTSGKSPDTQY
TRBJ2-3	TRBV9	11	ASSTLETDTQY
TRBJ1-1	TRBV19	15	ASSIGTGTIGDTEAF
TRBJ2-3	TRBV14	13	ASSLTSGIPDTQY
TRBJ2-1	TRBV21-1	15	ASSHGTGGDIDNEQF
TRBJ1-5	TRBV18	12	ASSPSGGSQPQH
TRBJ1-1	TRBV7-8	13	ASSSRDRGLPEAF
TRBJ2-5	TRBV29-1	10	SAFSFPETQY
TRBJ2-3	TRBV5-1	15	ASSLVSSGGVTDTQY
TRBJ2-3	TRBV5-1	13	ASSLEAGGPDTQY
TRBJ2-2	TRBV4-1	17	ASSQVGLAGGPNTGELF
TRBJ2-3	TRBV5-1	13	ASSLSGRNSDTQY
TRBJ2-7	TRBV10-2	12	ASSGTSGYLEQY
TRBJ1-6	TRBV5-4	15	ASRDGAGVSYNLPLH